A selection of T cell receptor beta chains follows, all from one sample in a study of T cells in Graves' hyperthyroidism and ophthalmopathy. MiXCR was run by TCRdb on the multiplex PCR reads, yielding one entry per CDR3 protein. This table holds about 640,000 distinct CDR3 sequences, about 45% found once. Sequenced: peripheral blood or thyroid tissue (not recorded which). Source of these receptors: an adult man with Graves' disease, either hyperthyroidism or ophthalmopathy (not recorded which). Both conserved end residues are part of each CDR3. The order of the fields is CDR3 DNA, CDR3 protein, J gene, clone size, V gene, D gene. D genes are given only for firm matches. The listing skips clone size in some rows; elsewhere it reads once, few, many or a size class.

DNA: TGTGCCAGCAGCTTAGGCCCTAGCGGGGGTGTTCGGGAGACCCAGTACTTC
CDR3: CASSLGPSGGVRETQYF
J: TRBJ2-5
size: -
V: TRBV7-8
D: TRBD2

DNA: TGCGCCAGCAGCTTGTTAGACGGGACAGTTAATTCACCCCTCCACTTT
CDR3: CASSLLDGTVNSPLHF
J: TRBJ1-6
size: -
V: TRBV5-1
D: TRBD1

DNA: TGTGCCACCAGCGGGACAGGGGGCGGGAAGCAGTACTTC
CDR3: CATSGTGGGKQYF
J: TRBJ2-7
size: once
V: TRBV15
D: TRBD1

DNA: TGTGCCAGCAGTGAATATGCGCTGTACACCTTC
CDR3: CASSEYALYTF
J: TRBJ1-2
size: many
V: TRBV25-1
D: -

DNA: TGCGCCAGCAGCTTGGATGGACGGGACCTAACCTGTGGCTACACCTTC
CDR3: CASSLDGRDLTCGYTF
J: TRBJ1-2
size: once
V: TRBV5-1
D: -

DNA: TGCAGCGTTGGATCAGACTACGAGCAGTACTTC
CDR3: CSVGSDYEQYF
J: TRBJ2-7
size: many
V: TRBV29-1
D: -

DNA: TGTGCCACCAGTGAGAATCCGGGACAGGGGGCTGAATTTACCGAAGCTTTCTTT
CDR3: CATSENPGQGAEFTEAFF
J: TRBJ1-1
size: -
V: TRBV24-1
D: TRBD1

DNA: TGTGCCAGCAGCGAAAGTTACAGGGGGAATGAAAAACTGTTTTTT
CDR3: CASSESYRGNEKLFF
J: TRBJ1-4
size: -
V: TRBV7-2
D: TRBD1

DNA: TGTGCCACCAGTGATTCCGGATCGCGGACCCAGTACTTC
CDR3: CATSDSGSRTQYF
J: TRBJ2-5
size: many
V: TRBV24-1
D: -

DNA: TGTGCCAGTGGCACTGCGCCGAAAGGGGGTCGACTGAACACTGAAGCTTTCTTT
CDR3: CASGTAPKGGRLNTEAFF
J: TRBJ1-1
size: -
V: TRBV19
D: -

DNA: TGTGCCAGCAGTTTGCCTGGGGAAGGATCACCCCTCCACTTT
CDR3: CASSLPGEGSPLHF
J: TRBJ1-6
size: -
V: TRBV12-3/TRBV12-4
D: -

DNA: TGTGCCAGCACGGGGGACCAAACCTACGAGCAGTACTTC
CDR3: CASTGDQTYEQYF
J: TRBJ2-7
size: -
V: TRBV7-9
D: -

DNA: TGTGCCATCAGTGAAGCAGGGGGGAAGGGGGTGATCCCCTACGAGCAGTACTTC
CDR3: CAISEAGGKGVIPYEQYF
J: TRBJ2-7
size: -
V: TRBV6-1
D: -

DNA: TGTGCCAGCAGCTTAGAGGGACGACCAACCGGGGAGCTGTTTTTT
CDR3: CASSLEGRPTGELFF
J: TRBJ2-2
size: -
V: TRBV7-8
D: -

DNA: TGCGCCAGCAGCTTGGCCTCGGGACAGGGTGATGGCTACACCTTC
CDR3: CASSLASGQGDGYTF
J: TRBJ1-2
size: -
V: TRBV5-1
D: TRBD1